These 23 T cell receptor beta chains were sequenced from one sample in a study of T-cell memory formation after mild COVID-19. Each CDR3 protein is one row after TCRdb ran MiXCR on the 5' RACE reads. There are around 310,000 distinct CDR3 sequences in the sample; less than 20% occur only once, and more than 20% lies in the top ten. What was sequenced was PBMCs or a T cell subset sorted from them (not recorded which). These receptor sequences come from a man between 18 and 35 years old who had mild COVID-19 (a few samples of this study predate the infection). Cell type and time point are not known.

This clonotype was seen only a few times. The CDR3 DNA is TGCGCCAGCAGCTCCGACGCGGGGAACACCGGGGAGCTGTTTTTT. Its protein is CASSSDAGNTGELFF. The J gene is TRBJ2-2, the V gene TRBV5-1; a possible D gene is TRBD2 (5 bases). V shed 3 bases and J shed 1 base, with 10 bases lying between them. This CDR3 is built from 15 residues. Looked up from germline, CDR1 is SGHRS and CDR2 is YFSETQ.

This clonotype was observed a handful of times. The chain combines TRBV5-6 with TRBJ1-2, with D perhaps TRBD1 (6 bases). The CDR3 length is 14 residues. CDR1 is SGHDT, CDR2 YYEEEE, per germline. V was trimmed by 2 bases and J by 4 bases, leaving 12 bases between them. The CDR3 nucleotides read TGTGCCAGCAGCTTAGGAGGGGGTGCCTATGGCTACACCTTC. It translates to CASSLGGGAYGYTF.

The chain carries TRBV27 and TRBJ2-4; D is uncertain. The CDR3 runs 15 residues. CDR1 is MNHEY, CDR2 SMNVEV, per germline (reference sequence). The V end lost 0 bases, the J end lost 4 bases, and 10 bases lay between the germline ends. CDR3 bases: TGTGCCAGCAGTTTATCCCGGCCGGGTAAAAACATTCAGTACTTC. Its translation: CASSLSRPGKNIQYF.

This rearrangement joins TRBV20-1 to TRBJ2-5, with TRBD2 matching over 10 bases. The length of the CDR3 is 15 residues. V shed 5 bases, J shed 1 base, and the junction held 7 bases outside the gene matches. Germline-derived CDR1 and CDR2 are DFQATT and SNEGSKA (reference sequence). The CDR3 protein is CSAGSLAGPQETQYF. The CDR3 bases are TGCAGTGCTGGTTCACTAGCGGGGCCCCAAGAGACCCAGTACTTC.

The J gene is TRBJ2-3, the V gene TRBV5-1; TRBD1 or TRBD2 may be the D gene (6 bases each). Germline V CDR1 and CDR2: SGHRS, YFSETQ. Trimming took 0 bases from V and 2 from J, leaving 13 bases between them. This CDR3 contains 16 residues. In nucleotides, the CDR3 is TGCGCCAGCAGCTTGGCCGAGGGGGGTCACACAGATACGCAGTATTTT. This sequence encodes CASSLAEGGHTDTQYF.

The chain links TRBV27 to TRBJ2-3; 8 bases are shared with TRBD1. The CDR3 totals 12 residues. Germline loops: CDR1 MNHEY, CDR2 SMNVEV (reference sequence). After removal of 9 bases from V and 2 bases from J, the junction contained 1 base not matched to a gene. CDR3 protein: CARDRVTDTQYF. For the CDR3, the DNA is TGTGCCAGGGACAGGGTCACAGATACGCAGTATTTT.

The sample holds a few counts of this clonotype. The genes are TRBV24-1 and TRBJ1-5; no clear D gene. CDR1 and CDR2 from the germline V gene are KGHDR and SFDVKD. The CDR3 contains 14 residues. Trimming stripped 5 bases from V and 4 bases from J, with 11 bases between. The CDR3 sequence: CATSGLWDNQPQHF. The CDR3 coding sequence is TGTGCCACCAGTGGTCTTTGGGATAATCAGCCCCAGCATTTT.

In this sample, this clonotype turned up many times. One end of the junction does not line up with germline, which may come from a read error. The chain joins TRBV7-3 to TRBJ2-7; D may be TRBD1 (6 bases). Germline V gene sequence: CDR1 SGHTA, CDR2 FQGTGA. This CDR3 is built from 13 residues. The CDR3 DNA reads as TGTGCCAGCAGCCTAACAGGGAATAACGAGCAGTACTTC. Translated, it gives CASSLTGNNEQYF.

This clonotype was found a few times. The V and J genes are TRBV4-3 and TRBJ1-2; 8 nucleotides line up with TRBD1. CDR3 length: 15 residues. CDR1 LGHNA and CDR2 YSLEER come from the germline V gene. V lost 3 bases, J lost 2 bases, and 5 bases stayed unmatched. DNA of the CDR3: TGCGCCAGCAGCCACACCTGGACAGGGAACTATGGCTACACCTTC. This codes for CASSHTWTGNYGYTF.

This clonotype was seen only a few times. The gene calls are TRBV14 and TRBJ1-1; no clear D gene. V lost 3 bases and J lost 5, with 7 bases in between. This CDR3 comprises 12 residues. Germline CDR1 is SGHDN and CDR2 is FVKESK. DNA of the CDR3: TGTGCCAGCAGCCAGCCGGGGACTGAAGCTTTCTTT. Its translation: CASSQPGTEAFF.

A note on this clonotype: An end of the junction does not agree with germline; a read error may underlie this. As DNA, the CDR3 is TGCAGCGTTGGGACAGGGTACACCGGGGGGCTGTTTTTT. Translated, it gives CSVGTGYTGGLFF. V is TRBV29-1 and J is TRBJ2-2, with 8 bases identical to TRBD1. Germline V gives CDR1 SQVTM, CDR2 ANQGSEA. The CDR3 runs 13 residues.

This clonotype was seen a handful of times. The V and J genes are TRBV2 and TRBJ1-1, with a weak D call TRBD1 (5 bases). The germline gives CDR1 SNHLY, CDR2 FYNNEI. The CDR3 is 15 amino acids. The V end lost 8 bases, the J end lost 4 bases, and 20 bases lay between the germline ends. CDR3: CASDHLSGTPTEAFF. CDR3 nucleotides: TGTGCCAGCGACCACCTTTCTGGGACTCCCACTGAAGCTTTCTTT.

This chain joins TRBV27 and TRBJ1-5; maybe TRBD1 (5 bases). The CDR3 loop spans 15 amino acids. The germline gives CDR1 MNHEY, CDR2 SMNVEV (reference sequence). Trimming took 4 bases from V and 5 from J, leaving 15 bases between them. CDR3 nucleotide sequence: TGTGCCAGCAGTTCCGGGGCACCCGCAGATCAGCCCCAGCATTTT. This sequence encodes CASSSGAPADQPQHF.

The sample holds a few counts of this clonotype. The rearrangement joins TRBV20-1 to TRBJ1-3; tentatively, D is TRBD1 (5 bases). Trimming stripped 6 bases from V and 8 bases from J, with 20 bases between. The CDR3 has 14 amino acids. CDR1 DFQATT and CDR2 SNEGSKA come from the germline V gene (reference sequence). CDR3 loop: CSALALNRRDTIYF. CDR3 nucleotide sequence: TGCAGTGCCCTGGCGTTGAACAGGAGGGACACCATATATTTT.

This chain uses TRBV3-1 with TRBJ2-3; D is undetermined. Germline V lookup: CDR1 LGHDT, CDR2 YNNKEL (reference sequence). The CDR3 has 13 residues. V was cut by 1 base and J by 2 bases, with 4 bases left in between. DNA of the CDR3: TGTGCCAGCAGCCAAGTTACCACAGATACGCAGTATTTT. Protein: CASSQVTTDTQYF.

J is TRBJ2-2 and V is TRBV9, with TRBD1 as a possible D gene (6 bases). V lost 0 bases to trimming and J lost 0 bases, with 12 bases between them. This CDR3 is 17 amino acids long. Germline V gives CDR1 SGDLS, CDR2 YYNGEE. CDR3 amino acids: CASSVVARTANTGELFF. CDR3 sequence (DNA): TGTGCCAGCAGCGTAGTTGCTAGGACAGCGAACACCGGGGAGCTGTTTTTT.

The chain is built from TRBV5-1 and TRBJ1-1; weak D call: TRBD1 (5 bases). Germline values: CDR1 SGHRS, CDR2 YFSETQ. This CDR3 is built from 16 residues. Trimming took 4 bases from V and 1 from J, leaving 17 bases between them. CDR3 sequence: CASSRTRQGTNTEAFF. The CDR3 DNA is TGCGCCAGCAGCAGGACCAGGCAAGGGACGAACACTGAAGCTTTCTTT.

V usage is TRBV7-2 and J usage is TRBJ1-5; 7 nucleotides line up with TRBD1. J gave up 2 bases and V 5 bases, and 12 bases lay outside the gene matches. Germline lookup yields CDR1 SGHTA and CDR2 FQGNSA. The CDR3 length is 17 residues. CDR3 residues: CASSPWRGQDGNQPQHF. The CDR3 nucleotides read TGTGCCAGCAGCCCCTGGAGAGGACAGGACGGCAATCAGCCCCAGCATTTT. Full variable domain (remainder filled in from reference TRBV7-2 and TRBJ1-5): GAGVSQSPSNKVTEKGKDVELRCDPISGHTALYWYRQSLGQGLEFLIYFQGNSAPDKSGLPSDRFSAERTGGSVSTLTIQRTQQEDSAVYLCASSPWRGQDGNQPQHFGDGTRLSIL.

The chain links TRBV2 to TRBJ2-7; D might be TRBD2 (6 bases). With 5 bases removed from V and 3 bases from J, the gap between germline ends came to 11 bases. The germline CDR1 and CDR2 sequences are SNHLY and FYNNEI. The CDR3 covers 13 residues. For the CDR3, the DNA is TGTGCCAGCAGTCCGCGGGGAATCTACGAGCAGTACGTC. Translated, it gives CASSPRGIYEQYV.

This clonotype was detected only a few times. V usage is TRBV7-2 and J usage is TRBJ2-2, with D uncertain. V lost 1 base and J lost 9, with 9 bases in between. The CDR3 is 13 residues long. Per germline, CDR1 SGHTA and CDR2 FQGNSA. CDR3 in amino acids: CASSLGPQRELFF. The CDR3 nucleotides are TGTGCCAGCAGCTTAGGGCCCCAGCGGGAGCTGTTTTTT.

This clonotype was counted only a few times. The chain has TRBV20-1 and TRBJ2-7, with TRBD2 as a possible D gene (5 bases). Trimming took off 0 bases at V and 1 base at J, with 10 bases between the two ends. The V gene's germline CDR1 is DFQATT and CDR2 SNEGSKA (reference sequence). The CDR3 contains 14 residues. The CDR3 loop is CSARDLGGSYEQYV. The DNA for the CDR3 is TGCAGTGCTAGAGATCTTGGCGGGTCCTACGAGCAGTACGTC.

The V call is TRBV5-1, the J call TRBJ2-7, with D possibly matching TRBD1 (5 bases). The V gene lost 0 bases and the J gene lost 3 bases, with 10 bases spanning the gap. The CDR3 contains 14 residues. Germline V CDR1 and CDR2: SGHRS, YFSETQ. CDR3 coding DNA: TGCGCCAGCAGCTTGGACAGGACCCACTACGAGCAGTACTTC. It specifies CASSLDRTHYEQYF.

This clonotype was found many times. This chain connects TRBV29-1 to TRBJ1-2, with 9 nucleotides matching TRBD1. Germline V gene lookup returns CDR1 SQVTM and CDR2 ANQGSEA. This CDR3 is built from 13 residues. V lost 7 bases and J lost 1; bases outside the gene matches: 4. CDR3 region: CSAGQGINYGYTF. The CDR3 region has the DNA TGCAGCGCCGGACAGGGGATTAACTATGGCTACACCTTC.